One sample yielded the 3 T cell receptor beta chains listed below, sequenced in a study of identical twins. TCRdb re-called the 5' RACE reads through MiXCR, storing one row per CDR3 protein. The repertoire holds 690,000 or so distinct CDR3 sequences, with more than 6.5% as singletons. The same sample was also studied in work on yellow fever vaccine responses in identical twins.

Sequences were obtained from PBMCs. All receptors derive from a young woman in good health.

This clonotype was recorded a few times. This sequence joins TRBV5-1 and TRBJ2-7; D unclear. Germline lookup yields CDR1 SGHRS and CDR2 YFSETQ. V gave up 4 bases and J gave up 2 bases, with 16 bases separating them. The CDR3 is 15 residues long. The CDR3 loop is CASSPETELTYEQYF. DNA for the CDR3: TGCGCCAGCAGCCCAGAGACGGAACTTACCTACGAGCAGTACTTC. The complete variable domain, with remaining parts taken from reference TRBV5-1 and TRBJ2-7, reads KAGVTQTPRYLIKTRGQQVTLSCSPISGHRSVSWYQQTPGQGLQFLFEYFSETQRNKGNFPGRFSGRQFSNSRSEMNVSTLELGDSALYLCASSPETELTYEQYFGPGTRLTVT.

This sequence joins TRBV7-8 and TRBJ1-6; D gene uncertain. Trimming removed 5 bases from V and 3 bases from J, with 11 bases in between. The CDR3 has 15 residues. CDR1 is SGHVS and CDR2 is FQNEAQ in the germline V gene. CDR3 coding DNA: TGTGCCAGCAGCCCGACGGGGAACTATAATTCACCCCTCCACTTT. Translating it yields CASSPTGNYNSPLHF.

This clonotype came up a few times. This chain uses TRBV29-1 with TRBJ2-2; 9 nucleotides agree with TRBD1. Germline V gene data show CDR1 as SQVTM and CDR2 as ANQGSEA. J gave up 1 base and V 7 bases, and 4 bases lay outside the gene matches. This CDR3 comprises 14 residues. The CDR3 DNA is TGCAGCGGTGCGGGACAGGGGAACACCGGGGAGCTGTTTTTT. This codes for CSGAGQGNTGELFF.